A selection of T cell receptor beta chains follows, all from one sample in a study of blood T cell repertoires in COVID-19. Profiled with immunoSEQ multiplex PCR; TCRdb holds only in-frame clones, not every one. The table has more than 95,000 clones, about 84% seen once. The source material was peripheral blood. These receptors came from a human donor in a cohort sampled during active COVID-19. CDR3s include the opening cysteine and the closing phenylalanine or tryptophan. D genes are given only for firm matches. Only part of the rows carry a size: once, few, many, or a class if the clone is expanded.

TRBD2	TRBV5-8	TRBJ2-2	19	few	TGTGCCAGCAGCTCAAGCGTACTAGCGGAACGCGCGAACACCGGGGAGCTGTTTTTT	CASSSSVLAERANTGELFF
-	TRBV5-1	TRBJ2-3	16	-	TGCGCCAGCAGCGCCAAACAGGGACCGGGCACAGATACGCAGTATTTT	CASSAKQGPGTDTQYF
-	TRBV30	TRBJ1-2	13	few	TGTGCCTGGAGTAAAAAGGGGTACTATGGCTACACCTTC	CAWSKKGYYGYTF
-	TRBV28	TRBJ1-5	14	-	TGTGCCAGCAGGATGACAATCAGCAATCAGCCCCAGCATTTT	CASRMTISNQPQHF
-	TRBV11-3	TRBJ2-5	16	-	TGTGCCAGCAGCCCAGGGCAGGGGGGTTCCCGAGAGACCCAGTACTTC	CASSPGQGGSRETQYF
-	TRBV28	TRBJ1-1	14	-	TGTGCCAGCAGTTTTCTTATTCGGAACACTGAAGCTTTCTTT	CASSFLIRNTEAFF
TRBD1	TRBV28	TRBJ1-3	15	few	TGTGCCACCTCCCCAGGGGACAGGTTCGGAAACACCATATATTTT	CATSPGDRFGNTIYF
TRBD2	TRBV6-5	TRBJ2-1	16	-	TGTGCCAGCAGTTACGTAGGGACTAGCGGAACCAATGAGCAGTTCTTC	CASSYVGTSGTNEQFF
-	TRBV7-7	TRBJ2-5	14	-	TGTGCCAGCAGCTTCGATACTGGAGGAGAGACCCAGTACTTC	CASSFDTGGETQYF
TRBD1	TRBV12-3/TRBV12-4	TRBJ1-5	12	-	TGTGCCAGCAGAACAGGGGATCAGCCCCAGCATTTT	CASRTGDQPQHF
TRBD1	TRBV2	TRBJ1-3	15	-	TGTGCCAGCGACCTACAGGGGTTAGGAGGAAACACCATATATTTT	CASDLQGLGGNTIYF
TRBD1	TRBV7-9	TRBJ2-7	13	-	TGTGCCACCTCGACAGGGGGAGGGCACGAGCAGTACTTC	CATSTGGGHEQYF
TRBD1	TRBV25-1	TRBJ2-3	14	-	TGTGCCAGCAGTCCAGGGACAGGGGCTGATACGCAGTATTTT	CASSPGTGADTQYF
TRBD1	TRBV24-1	TRBJ1-2	15	-	TGTGCCACCAGTGACCACCGGGACAGGGCCTATGGCTACACCTTC	CATSDHRDRAYGYTF
-	TRBV11-3	TRBJ2-4	16	once	TGTGCCAGCAGCCCTCGGGGGAACGGGGCCAAAAACATTCAGTACTTC	CASSPRGNGAKNIQYF
TRBD2	TRBV12-3/TRBV12-4	TRBJ2-1	13	-	TGTGCCAGCAGTTCCCGCCTAGCGGGTGAGCAGTTCTTC	CASSSRLAGEQFF
-	TRBV7-2	TRBJ2-1	14	once	TGTGCCAGCACCCTAGGGGTCTCCTACAATGAGCAGTTCTTC	CASTLGVSYNEQFF
-	TRBV9	TRBJ2-7	14	-	TGTGCCAGCAGCGTGACAGGATCCTCCTACGAGCAGTACTTC	CASSVTGSSYEQYF
-	TRBV6-2/TRBV6-3	TRBJ2-2	16	-	TGTGCCAGCAGTTCCCGCATAGCGGAAAACACCGGGGAGCTGTTTTTT	CASSSRIAENTGELFF
-	TRBV19	TRBJ1-6	16	-	TGTGCCAGTAGTATCGGTCGACAGACCTATAATTCACCCCTCCACTTT	CASSIGRQTYNSPLHF
TRBD1	TRBV7-2	TRBJ2-4	17	-	TGTGCCAGCAGCTTAGGGGGGGACAGGGGTGCCAAAAACATTCAGTACTTC	CASSLGGDRGAKNIQYF
TRBD1	TRBV7-3	TRBJ1-1	14	-	TGTGCCAGCAGCCTGGGACAGGGGAACACTGAAGCTTTCTTT	CASSLGQGNTEAFF
TRBD1	TRBV14	TRBJ1-3	16	-	TGTGCCAGCAGCGTAATCCAGGGGGCTTGGGAAAACACCATATATTTT	CASSVIQGAWENTIYF
TRBD1	TRBV18	TRBJ1-6	14	-	TGTGCCAGCTCACCAGCAGGGGGGAATTCACCCCTCCACTTT	CASSPAGGNSPLHF
-	TRBV15	TRBJ2-3	11	-	TGTGCCACCAGCGGGAGAGATACGCAGTATTTT	CATSGRDTQYF
TRBD1	TRBV19	TRBJ2-7	16	-	TGTGCCAGTAGTCCAGACCGGACAGGGCCAGCCGGCGAGCAGTACTTC	CASSPDRTGPAGEQYF
TRBD1	TRBV6-5	TRBJ1-3	15	-	TGTGCCAGCAGATCACAGGGGGCTAATGGAAACACCATATATTTT	CASRSQGANGNTIYF
TRBD2	TRBV18	TRBJ2-7	15	-	TGTGCCAGCTTGCCGAGGGAAGCGGGAGTATACGAGCAGTACTTC	CASLPREAGVYEQYF
TRBD2	TRBV10-1	TRBJ2-2	17	few	TGCGCCAGCAGTGATACACTAGCGGGAGGAAACACCGGGGAGCTGTTTTTT	CASSDTLAGGNTGELFF
-	TRBV27	TRBJ2-7	13	-	TGTGCCAGCAGTTTACAGGGGACCTACGAGCAGTACTTC	CASSLQGTYEQYF
TRBD2	TRBV5-4	TRBJ2-7	14	once	TGTGCCAGCACTCCCGGGACTAGTTTCGACGAGCAGTACTTC	CASTPGTSFDEQYF
-	TRBV6-2/TRBV6-3	TRBJ1-2	13	few	TGTGCCAGCAGTTACGAGATCGGCTATGGCTACACCTTC	CASSYEIGYGYTF
TRBD2	TRBV28	TRBJ2-7	13	once	TGTGCCAGCAGCTTAGCGGGAGCGGGCGAGCAGTACTTC	CASSLAGAGEQYF
-	TRBV7-9	TRBJ1-3	13	-	TGTGCCAGCAGCCCACAGATTGGAAACACCATATATTTT	CASSPQIGNTIYF
TRBD1	TRBV6-5	TRBJ2-1	16	-	TGTGCCAGCAGTTCAGCCGGGACAGGGAGTTACAATGAGCAGTTCTTC	CASSSAGTGSYNEQFF
TRBD2	TRBV14	TRBJ2-1	16	-	TGTGCCAGCAGCCAAGGGGCGGGGAGGGTCGGCAATGAGCAGTTCTTC	CASSQGAGRVGNEQFF